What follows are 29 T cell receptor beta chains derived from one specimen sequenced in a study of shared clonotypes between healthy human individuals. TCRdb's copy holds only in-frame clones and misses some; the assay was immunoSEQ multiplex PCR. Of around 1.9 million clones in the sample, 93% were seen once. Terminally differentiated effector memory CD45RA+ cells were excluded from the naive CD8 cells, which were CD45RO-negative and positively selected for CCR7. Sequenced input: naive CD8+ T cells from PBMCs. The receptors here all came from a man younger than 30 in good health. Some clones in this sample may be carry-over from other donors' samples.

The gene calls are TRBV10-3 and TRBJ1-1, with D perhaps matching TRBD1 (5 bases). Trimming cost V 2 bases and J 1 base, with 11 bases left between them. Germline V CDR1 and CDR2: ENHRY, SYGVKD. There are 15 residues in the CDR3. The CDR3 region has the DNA TGTGCCATCAGTGAGGGTGTAGGGACGAACACTGAAGCTTTCTTT. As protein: CAISEGVGTNTEAFF.

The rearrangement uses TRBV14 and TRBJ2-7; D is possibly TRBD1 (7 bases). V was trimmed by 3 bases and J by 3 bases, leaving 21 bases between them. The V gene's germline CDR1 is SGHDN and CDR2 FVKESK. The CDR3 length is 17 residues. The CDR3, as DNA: TGTGCCAGCAGCCACGGGGGAATCAGGGGGACCCTCTACGAGCAGTACTTC. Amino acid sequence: CASSHGGIRGTLYEQYF.

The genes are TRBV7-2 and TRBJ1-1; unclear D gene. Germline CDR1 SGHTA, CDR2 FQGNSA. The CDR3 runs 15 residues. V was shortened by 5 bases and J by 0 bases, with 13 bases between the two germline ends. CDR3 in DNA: TGTGCCAGCAGCCTGAGGACGGGCATGAACACTGAAGCTTTCTTT. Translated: CASSLRTGMNTEAFF.

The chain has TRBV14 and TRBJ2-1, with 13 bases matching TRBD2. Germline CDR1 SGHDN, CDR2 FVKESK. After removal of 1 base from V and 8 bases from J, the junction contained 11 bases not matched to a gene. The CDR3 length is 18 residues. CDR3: CASSQAWVGTSGIYEQFF. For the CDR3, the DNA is TGTGCCAGCAGCCAAGCGTGGGTTGGGACTAGCGGGATCTATGAGCAGTTCTTC.

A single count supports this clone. CDR3 in DNA: TGTGCCAGCAGCGCGCCGACAGGGGGCTACAATGGCTACACCTTC. Its translation is CASSAPTGGYNGYTF. The V gene is TRBV7-9, the J gene TRBJ1-2; 10 bases agree with TRBD1. This CDR3 spans 15 amino acids. Trimming took 5 bases from V and 6 from J; bases not matched to a gene: 9. Per the germline V gene, CDR1 is SEHNR and CDR2 is FQNEAQ (reference sequence).

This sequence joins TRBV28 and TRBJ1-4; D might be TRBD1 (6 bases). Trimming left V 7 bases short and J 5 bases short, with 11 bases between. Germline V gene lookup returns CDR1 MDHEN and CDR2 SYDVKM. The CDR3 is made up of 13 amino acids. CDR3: CASTGGGNEKLFF. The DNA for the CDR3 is TGTGCCAGCACCGGAGGGGGGAATGAAAAACTGTTTTTT.

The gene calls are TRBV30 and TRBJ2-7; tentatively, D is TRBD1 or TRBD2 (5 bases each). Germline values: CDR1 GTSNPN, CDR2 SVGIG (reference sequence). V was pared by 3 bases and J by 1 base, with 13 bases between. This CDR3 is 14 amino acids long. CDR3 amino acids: CAWSGDGLSYEQYF. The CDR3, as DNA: TGTGCCTGGAGCGGGGACGGCCTATCCTACGAGCAGTACTTC.

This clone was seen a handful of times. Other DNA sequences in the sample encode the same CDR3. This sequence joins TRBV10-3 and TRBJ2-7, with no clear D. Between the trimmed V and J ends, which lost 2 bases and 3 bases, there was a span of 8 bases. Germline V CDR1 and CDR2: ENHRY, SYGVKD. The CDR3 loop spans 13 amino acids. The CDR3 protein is CAISEGGGYEQYF. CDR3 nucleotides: TGTGCCATCAGTGAGGGCGGCGGCTACGAGCAGTACTTC.

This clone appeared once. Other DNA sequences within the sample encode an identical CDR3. CDR3 region: CASSLQGGNTEAFF. The CDR3 nucleotides are TGTGCCAGCAGTTTGCAGGGGGGAAACACTGAAGCTTTCTTT. The rearrangement joins TRBV28 to TRBJ1-1, with 7 bases lining up with TRBD1. V shed 3 bases, J shed 2 bases, and the junction held 3 bases outside the gene matches. Germline loops: CDR1 MDHEN, CDR2 SYDVKM. The CDR3 loop spans 14 amino acids. Full variable domain (rest looked up from reference TRBV28 and TRBJ1-1): DVKVTQSSRYLVKRTGEKVFLECVQDMDHENMFWYRQDPGLGLRLIYFSYDVKMKEKGDIPEGYSVSREKKERFSLILESASTNQTSMYLCASSLQGGNTEAFFGQGTRLTVV.

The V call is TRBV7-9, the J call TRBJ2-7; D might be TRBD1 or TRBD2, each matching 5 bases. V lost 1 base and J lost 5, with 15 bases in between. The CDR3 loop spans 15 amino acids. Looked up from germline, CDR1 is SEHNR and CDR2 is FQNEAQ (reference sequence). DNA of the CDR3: TGTGCCAGCAGCTTAGGCTCGGGACCATTTGACGAGCAGTACTTC. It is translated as CASSLGSGPFDEQYF.

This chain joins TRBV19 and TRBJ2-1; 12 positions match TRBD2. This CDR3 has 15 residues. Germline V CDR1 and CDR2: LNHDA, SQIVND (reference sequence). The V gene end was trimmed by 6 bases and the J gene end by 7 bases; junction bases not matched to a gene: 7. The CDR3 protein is CASSPGTSGWNEQFF. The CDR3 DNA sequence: TGTGCCAGTAGCCCAGGGACTAGCGGGTGGAATGAGCAGTTCTTC.

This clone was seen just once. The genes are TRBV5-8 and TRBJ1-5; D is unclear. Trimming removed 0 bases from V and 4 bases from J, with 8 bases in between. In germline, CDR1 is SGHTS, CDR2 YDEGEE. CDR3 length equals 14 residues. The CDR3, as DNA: TGTGCCAGCAGCTTGGCTGGGGAGAATCAGCCCCAGCATTTT. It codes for CASSLAGENQPQHF.

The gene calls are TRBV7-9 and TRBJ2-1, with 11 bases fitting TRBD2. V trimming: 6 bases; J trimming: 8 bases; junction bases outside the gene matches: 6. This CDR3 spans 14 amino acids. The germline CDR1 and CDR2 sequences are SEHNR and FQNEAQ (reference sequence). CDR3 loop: CASSLAGGIYEQFF. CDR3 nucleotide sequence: TGTGCCAGCAGTCTAGCGGGAGGTATCTATGAGCAGTTCTTC.

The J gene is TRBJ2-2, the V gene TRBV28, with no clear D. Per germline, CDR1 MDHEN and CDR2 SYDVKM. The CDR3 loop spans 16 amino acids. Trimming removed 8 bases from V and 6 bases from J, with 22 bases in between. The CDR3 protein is CASATALGFTPGELFF. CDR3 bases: TGTGCCAGCGCGACCGCATTGGGTTTTACGCCCGGGGAGCTGTTTTTT.

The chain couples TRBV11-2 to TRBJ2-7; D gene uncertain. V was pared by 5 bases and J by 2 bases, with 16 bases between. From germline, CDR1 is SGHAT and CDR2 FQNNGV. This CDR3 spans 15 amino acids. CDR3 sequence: CASSQIDSGTYEQYF. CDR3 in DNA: TGTGCCAGCAGCCAAATTGATTCGGGCACCTACGAGCAGTACTTC. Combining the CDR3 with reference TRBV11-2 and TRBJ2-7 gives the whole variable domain EAGVAQSPRYKIIEKRQSVAFWCNPISGHATLYWYQQILGQGPKLLIQFQNNGVVDDSQLPKDRFSAERLKGVDSTLKIQPAKLEDSAVYLCASSQIDSGTYEQYFGPGTRLTVT.

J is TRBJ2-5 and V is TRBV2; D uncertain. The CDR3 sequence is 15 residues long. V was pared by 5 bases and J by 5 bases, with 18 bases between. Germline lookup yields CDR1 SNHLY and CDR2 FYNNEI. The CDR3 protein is CASSMTGPSLETQYF. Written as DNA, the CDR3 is TGTGCCAGCAGTATGACCGGGCCGAGTTTGGAGACCCAGTACTTC. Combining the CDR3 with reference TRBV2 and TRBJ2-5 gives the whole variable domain EPEVTQTPSHQVTQMGQEVILRCVPISNHLYFYWYRQILGQKVEFLVSFYNNEISEKSEIFDDQFSVERPDGSNFTLKIRSTKLEDSAMYFCASSMTGPSLETQYFGPGTRLLVL.

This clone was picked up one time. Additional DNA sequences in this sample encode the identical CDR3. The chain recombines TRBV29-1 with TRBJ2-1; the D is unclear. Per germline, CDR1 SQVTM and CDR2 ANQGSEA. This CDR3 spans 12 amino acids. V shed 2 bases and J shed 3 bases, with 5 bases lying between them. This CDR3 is CSVEFFYNEQFF. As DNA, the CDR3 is TGCAGCGTTGAATTCTTCTACAATGAGCAGTTCTTC.

CDR3 coding DNA: TGTGCCAGCAGTTCTGTGGGGGGGTTCGGTCCCACAGATACGCAGTATTTT. This sequence encodes CASSSVGGFGPTDTQYF. This chain connects TRBV28 to TRBJ2-3, with TRBD2 matching over 7 bases. Trimming removed 4 bases from V and 2 bases from J; junction bases left unmatched: 12. Germline V lookup: CDR1 MDHEN, CDR2 SYDVKM. The CDR3 spans 17 residues.

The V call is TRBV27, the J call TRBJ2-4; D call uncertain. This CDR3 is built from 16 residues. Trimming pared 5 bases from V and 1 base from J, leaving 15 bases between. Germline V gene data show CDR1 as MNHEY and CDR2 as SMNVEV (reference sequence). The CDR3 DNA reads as TGTGCCAGCAGTCTCCGAGCGCTACCCGCCAAAAACATTCAGTACTTC. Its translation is CASSLRALPAKNIQYF.

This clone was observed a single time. The CDR3 nucleotides read TGTGCCAGCAGTGAAGCGCTTCTGGCAGGTCAATATGGGGAGACCCAGTACTTC. Translating gives CASSEALLAGQYGETQYF. The rearrangement links TRBV6-1 to TRBJ2-5, with D uncertain. This CDR3 spans 18 amino acids. The V end was cut by 0 bases, the J end by 5 bases, with 22 bases between. Germline V gene data show CDR1 as MNHNS and CDR2 as SASEGT.

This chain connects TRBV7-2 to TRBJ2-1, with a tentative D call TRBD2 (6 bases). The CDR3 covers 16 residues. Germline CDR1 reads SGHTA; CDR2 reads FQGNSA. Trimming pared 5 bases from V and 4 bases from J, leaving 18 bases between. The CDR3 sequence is CASSPPLASDYNEQFF. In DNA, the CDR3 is TGTGCCAGCAGCCCACCTCTAGCGTCCGATTACAATGAGCAGTTCTTC.

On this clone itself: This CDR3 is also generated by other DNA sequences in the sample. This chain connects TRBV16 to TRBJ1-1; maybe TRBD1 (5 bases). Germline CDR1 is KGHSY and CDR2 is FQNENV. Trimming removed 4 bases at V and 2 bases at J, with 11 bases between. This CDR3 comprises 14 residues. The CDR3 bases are TGTGCCAGCAGCCGCACAGGAGGCAACACTGAAGCTTTCTTT. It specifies CASSRTGGNTEAFF.

The CDR3, as DNA: TGTGCCAGCAGTGAGATAAGCGCTAAACTTCGAAACACCATATATTTT. This translates into CASSEISAKLRNTIYF. This chain joins TRBV2 and TRBJ1-3; D gene ambiguous. Germline V gene data show CDR1 as SNHLY and CDR2 as FYNNEI. This CDR3 spans 16 amino acids. The V gene lost 3 bases and the J gene lost 5 bases, with 17 bases spanning the gap.

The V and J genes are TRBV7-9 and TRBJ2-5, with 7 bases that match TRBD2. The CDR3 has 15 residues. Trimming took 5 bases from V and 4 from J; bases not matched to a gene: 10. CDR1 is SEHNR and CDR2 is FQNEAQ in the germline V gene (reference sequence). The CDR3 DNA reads TGTGCCAGCAGCGGAGGACTAGATTGGCGAGAGACCCAGTACTTC. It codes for CASSGGLDWRETQYF.

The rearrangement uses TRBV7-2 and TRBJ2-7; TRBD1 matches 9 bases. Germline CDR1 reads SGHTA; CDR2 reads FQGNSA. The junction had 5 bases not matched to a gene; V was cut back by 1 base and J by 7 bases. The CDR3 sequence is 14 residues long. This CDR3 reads CASSLDRGLGEQYF. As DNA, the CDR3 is TGTGCCAGCAGCTTAGACAGGGGGCTTGGGGAGCAGTACTTC.

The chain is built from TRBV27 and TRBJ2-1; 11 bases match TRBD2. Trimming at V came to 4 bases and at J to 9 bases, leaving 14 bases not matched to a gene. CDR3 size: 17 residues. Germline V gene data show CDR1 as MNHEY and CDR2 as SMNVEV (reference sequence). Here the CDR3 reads CASSWRPGTSGVSEQFF. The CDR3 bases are TGTGCCAGCAGTTGGAGGCCCGGGACTAGCGGAGTCAGTGAGCAGTTCTTC.

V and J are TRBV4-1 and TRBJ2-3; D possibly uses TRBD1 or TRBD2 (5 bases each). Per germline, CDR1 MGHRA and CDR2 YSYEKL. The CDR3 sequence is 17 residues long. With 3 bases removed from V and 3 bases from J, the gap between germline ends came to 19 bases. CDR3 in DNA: TGCGCCAGCAGCCACGATCGGGACGGACCAAATACAGATACGCAGTATTTT. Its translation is CASSHDRDGPNTDTQYF.

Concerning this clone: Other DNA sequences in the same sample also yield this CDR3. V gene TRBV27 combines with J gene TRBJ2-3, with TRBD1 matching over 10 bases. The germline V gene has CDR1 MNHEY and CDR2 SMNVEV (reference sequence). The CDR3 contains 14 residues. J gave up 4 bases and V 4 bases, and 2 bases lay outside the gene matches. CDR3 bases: TGTGCCAGCAGTTGGACAGGGGGTGCAGATACGCAGTATTTT. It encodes CASSWTGGADTQYF.

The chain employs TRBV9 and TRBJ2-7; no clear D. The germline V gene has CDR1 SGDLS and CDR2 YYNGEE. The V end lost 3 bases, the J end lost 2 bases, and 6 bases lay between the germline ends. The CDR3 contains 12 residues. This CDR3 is CASSADAYEQYF. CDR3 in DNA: TGTGCCAGCAGCGCAGATGCCTACGAGCAGTACTTC.